Following are 10 T cell receptor beta chains from one sample sequenced in a study of shared clonotypes between healthy human individuals. The assay was immunoSEQ multiplex PCR, and TCRdb's table has in-frame clones only and misses some. The sample records about 590,000 clones, about 95% being singletons. Positively selected for CCR7, the CD45RO-negative cells used as naive CD8 cells excluded terminally differentiated effector memory CD45RA+ cells. Sequencing was carried out using naive CD8+ T cells sorted from blood. Receptor source: a woman aged 25 to 39 in good health.

The chain recombines TRBV29-1 with TRBJ2-4, with D uncertain. Germline CDR1 and CDR2: SQVTM and ANQGSEA. Trimming took 4 bases from V and 2 from J, leaving 9 bases between them. This CDR3 contains 13 residues. The CDR3 spells CSVVITTKNIQYF. The CDR3, as DNA: TGCAGCGTTGTAATCACCACCAAAAACATTCAGTACTTC.

The genes are TRBV11-2 and TRBJ2-7; D not resolved. Per the germline V gene, CDR1 is SGHAT and CDR2 is FQNNGV. With 0 bases removed from V and 3 bases from J, the gap between germline ends came to 9 bases. The CDR3 is 14 residues long. This chain's CDR3 is CASSLDSADYEQYF. The DNA for the CDR3 is TGTGCCAGCAGCTTAGATTCAGCAGACTACGAGCAGTACTTC.

As regards this clone: Additional DNA sequences in this sample encode the identical CDR3. V is TRBV7-9 and J is TRBJ1-1; maybe TRBD1 (5 bases). This CDR3 is 12 amino acids long. The V gene lost 3 bases and the J gene lost 9 bases, with 11 bases spanning the gap. Germline V CDR1 and CDR2: SEHNR, FQNEAQ (reference sequence). The CDR3 region is CASSLGTGKAFF. The CDR3 DNA is TGTGCCAGCAGCTTGGGGACGGGGAAAGCTTTCTTT.

The rearrangement links TRBV5-8 to TRBJ1-1; TRBD1 is a possible D gene (5 bases). Trimming cost V 0 bases and J 1 base, with 10 bases left between them. The CDR3 runs 15 residues. Germline CDR1 SGHTS, CDR2 YDEGEE. The CDR3 DNA reads as TGTGCCAGCAGCTTGGAGTGGGGGGGGAACACTGAAGCTTTCTTT. This encodes CASSLEWGGNTEAFF.

Of note for this clone: Other DNA sequences in the sample encode the same CDR3. The rearrangement links TRBV28 to TRBJ2-2; no firm D call. The V end lost 2 bases, the J end lost 2 bases, and 0 bases lay between the germline ends. The length of the CDR3 is 12 residues. Germline assignment: CDR1 MDHEN and CDR2 SYDVKM. The CDR3 loop is CASSLNTGELFF. The CDR3 nucleotides read TGTGCCAGCAGTTTAAACACCGGGGAGCTGTTTTTT.

This clone has only one observation. This chain uses TRBV30 with TRBJ2-1; 10 nucleotides match TRBD2. The CDR3 contains 16 residues. Trimming removed 4 bases from V and 3 bases from J; junction bases left unmatched: 9. Germline loops: CDR1 GTSNPN, CDR2 SVGIG (reference sequence). The CDR3: CAWMSPGLAVYNEQFF. CDR3 nucleotides: TGTGCCTGGATGAGCCCCGGACTAGCGGTCTACAATGAGCAGTTCTTC.

The chain joins TRBV7-9 to TRBJ1-3; D gene uncertain. The CDR3 covers 12 residues. Germline V CDR1 and CDR2: SEHNR, FQNEAQ (reference sequence). Trimming shortened V by 1 base and J by 8 bases, and 6 bases separated the two germline ends. The CDR3 DNA is TGTGCCAGCAGCTTAGGATTAGACACCATATATTTT. This sequence encodes CASSLGLDTIYF.

The rearrangement joins TRBV9 to TRBJ2-1, with 11 positions matching TRBD2. The CDR3 is 18 residues long. The germline gives CDR1 SGDLS, CDR2 YYNGEE. The J segment lost 5 bases and the V segment lost 3 bases, leaving 13 bases of the junction unmatched. The CDR3 reads CASSDPSLTSGENNEQFF. CDR3 nucleotides: TGTGCCAGCAGCGACCCGAGTCTGACTAGCGGGGAAAACAATGAGCAGTTCTTC.

This clone showed up just once. This chain uses TRBV7-2 with TRBJ2-5, with TRBD2 identical over 9 bases. The CDR3 is 16 amino acids. V trimming: 5 bases; J trimming: 5 bases; junction bases outside the gene matches: 12. Germline lookup yields CDR1 SGHTA and CDR2 FQGNSA. The CDR3 protein is CASSHPRVAGEETQYF. In DNA, the CDR3 is TGTGCCAGCAGCCACCCCCGGGTAGCGGGAGAGGAGACCCAGTACTTC.

This chain uses TRBV6-1 with TRBJ1-5; no clear D gene. This CDR3 spans 12 amino acids. In germline, CDR1 is MNHNS, CDR2 SASEGT. Trimming shortened V by 6 bases and J by 11 bases, and 14 bases separated the two germline ends. This CDR3 reads CASSEDALTQHF. CDR3 nucleotide sequence: TGTGCCAGCAGCGAGGACGCCTTGACCCAGCATTTT.